These T cell receptor beta chains were read from a single sample in a study of blood T cell repertoires in COVID-19. Only in-frame clones appear in the TCRdb table, and some are missing; sequencing was by immunoSEQ multiplex PCR. The table lists under 150,000 clones, more than 75% of them singletons. The sequenced sample was PBMCs or T cells enriched from blood (not recorded which). Receptors were obtained from a woman aged 25-40 years with acute COVID-19. CDR3s include the opening cysteine and the closing phenylalanine or tryptophan. D genes are given only for firm matches. Size is stated for part of the rows, as once, few or many counts, or as a class when the clone is expanded.

v_gene,d_gene,abundance,j_gene,CDR3aa,CDR3nt
TRBV4-3,-,-,TRBJ2-2,CASSQTGGSFNTGELFF,TGCGCCAGCAGCCAAACGGGGGGCAGCTTCAACACCGGGGAGCTGTTTTTT
TRBV7-3,-,-,TRBJ2-5,CASSLSRQPQETQYF,TGTGCCAGCAGCTTAAGTAGACAGCCCCAAGAGACCCAGTACTTC
TRBV10-3,-,-,TRBJ2-3,CAISESPGDTDTQYF,TGTGCCATCAGTGAGTCTCCCGGGGACACAGATACGCAGTATTTT
TRBV30,-,-,TRBJ1-5,CAWNRGNQPQHF,TGTGCCTGGAACAGAGGCAATCAGCCCCAGCATTTT
TRBV5-1,-,-,TRBJ2-3,CASSSRQVTDTQYF,TGCGCCAGCAGCTCAAGACAGGTGACAGATACGCAGTATTTT
TRBV29-1,TRBD1,-,TRBJ1-3,CSATDRVGNTIYF,TGCAGCGCGACGGACAGGGTCGGAAACACCATATATTTT
TRBV6-5,-,-,TRBJ2-7,CASSYAGSRRYEQYF,TGTGCCAGCAGTTACGCGGGGTCCAGAAGGTACGAGCAGTACTTC
TRBV5-1,-,-,TRBJ1-2,CASSLESRADGYTF,TGCGCCAGCAGCTTGGAGTCCAGGGCGGATGGCTACACCTTC
TRBV19,TRBD1,-,TRBJ1-1,CASRGDRGRWTEAFF,TGTGCCAGCAGGGGGGACAGGGGACGATGGACTGAAGCTTTCTTT
TRBV9,-,-,TRBJ2-7,CASSAGWFDEQYF,TGTGCCAGCAGCGCGGGGTGGTTCGACGAGCAGTACTTC
TRBV7-9,-,-,TRBJ1-2,CASSSTTGLDGYTF,TGTGCCAGCAGCTCCACGACAGGTCTGGACGGCTACACCTTC
TRBV7-9,TRBD2,-,TRBJ2-3,CASSLGVASGSGDTQYF,TGTGCCAGCAGCTTAGGGGTCGCTAGCGGGAGTGGTGATACGCAGTATTTT
TRBV10-3,-,once,TRBJ1-5,CAISETDNQPQHF,TGTGCCATCAGTGAAACAGACAATCAGCCCCAGCATTTT
TRBV5-4,-,-,TRBJ2-7,CASSPGEVSSYEQYF,TGTGCCAGCAGCCCAGGCGAAGTATCATCCTACGAGCAGTACTTC
TRBV7-2,TRBD2,-,TRBJ2-3,CASSKLAGTDTQYF,TGTGCCAGCAGCAAACTAGCGGGAACAGATACGCAGTATTTT
TRBV5-1,TRBD2,-,TRBJ2-5,CASSFILAGEETQYF,TGCGCCAGCAGCTTTATCCTAGCGGGAGAAGAGACCCAGTACTTC
TRBV28,TRBD2,-,TRBJ2-7,CASRTSGSGVYEQYF,TGTGCCAGCAGGACTAGCGGGAGTGGGGTCTACGAGCAGTACTTC
TRBV18,-,-,TRBJ2-5,CASAVVRGRETQYF,TGTGCCAGCGCCGTGGTCAGGGGACGAGAGACCCAGTACTTC
TRBV2,-,-,TRBJ1-3,CASSESPRAGGNTIYF,TGTGCCAGCAGTGAATCGCCCCGCGCCGGTGGAAACACCATATATTTT
TRBV29-1,-,-,TRBJ1-3,CSVESGSGNTIYF,TGCAGCGTTGAGTCCGGGTCCGGAAACACCATATATTTT
TRBV7-8,-,-,TRBJ1-2,CASSFGGIYGYTF,TGTGCCAGCAGCTTCGGCGGAATCTATGGCTACACCTTC
TRBV3-1/TRBV3-2,TRBD1,-,TRBJ1-2,CASSQGEGQNYGYTF,TGTGCCAGCAGCCAAGGAGAGGGACAGAACTATGGCTACACCTTC
TRBV4-3,-,-,TRBJ2-2,CASSQDGAVNTGELFF,TGCGCCAGCAGCCAAGATGGGGCAGTGAACACCGGGGAGCTGTTTTTT
TRBV18,-,-,TRBJ1-5,CASSPGGGNQPQHF,TGTGCCAGCTCACCAGGGGGCGGCAATCAGCCCCAGCATTTT
TRBV6-5,-,-,TRBJ2-6,CASRGGTGGANVLTF,TGTGCCAGCAGGGGGGGTACTGGTGGGGCCAACGTCCTGACTTTC
TRBV27,-,-,TRBJ2-7,CASSSTGGGYEQYF,TGTGCCAGCAGTTCGACAGGAGGCGGCTACGAGCAGTACTTC
TRBV20-1,-,-,TRBJ2-1,CSASPRVDEQFF,TGCAGTGCTAGTCCCAGGGTCGATGAGCAGTTCTTC
TRBV20-1,-,-,TRBJ1-5,CSAAGTTPQHF,TGCAGTGCCGCCGGGACTACGCCCCAGCATTTT
TRBV12-3/TRBV12-4,-,-,TRBJ1-3,CASSLTRRSVEDF,TGTGCCAGCAGTTTAACCCGGAGGTCCGTTGAAGATTTT
TRBV27,TRBD1,-,TRBJ2-2,CASSSRTGIDWTNTGELFF,TGTGCCAGCAGTTCCCGGACAGGGATTGACTGGACGAACACCGGGGAGCTGTTTTTT
TRBV18,-,-,TRBJ1-1,CASLSLNTEAFF,TGTGCCAGCTTATCTCTGAACACTGAAGCTTTCTTT
TRBV5-1,-,-,TRBJ1-4,CASSLARAGDNEKLFF,TGCGCCAGCAGCTTGGCCAGGGCAGGGGACAATGAAAAACTGTTTTTT
TRBV4-1,TRBD2,-,TRBJ2-7,CASSQALAGGVYEQYF,TGCGCCAGCAGCCAAGCCCTAGCGGGAGGGGTTTACGAGCAGTACTTC
TRBV18,TRBD1,once,TRBJ1-2,CASSPPGQNTGYTF,TGTGCCAGCTCACCGCCGGGACAGAATACTGGCTACACCTTC
TRBV19,TRBD1,-,TRBJ1-2,CASSPTGGLGYGYTF,TGTGCCAGTAGCCCGACAGGGGGCCTGGGGTATGGCTACACCTTC
TRBV19,TRBD2,-,TRBJ2-1,CASMTSGSYEQFF,TGTGCCAGTATGACTAGCGGGAGCTATGAGCAGTTCTTC
TRBV5-8,TRBD2,-,TRBJ2-2,CASSRRGAGGELFF,TGTGCCAGCAGCCGGCGGGGGGCTGGCGGGGAGCTGTTTTTT
TRBV30,TRBD1,once,TRBJ2-1,CAWSEDRGDEQFF,TGTGCCTGGAGTGAGGACAGGGGGGATGAGCAGTTCTTC
TRBV27,-,-,TRBJ1-4,CASSRGITNEKLFF,TGTGCCAGCAGTCGGGGTATCACTAATGAAAAACTGTTTTTT
TRBV10-1,TRBD2,-,TRBJ2-7,CASSGTSGTYEQYF,TGCGCCAGCAGTGGGACTAGCGGTACCTACGAGCAGTACTTC
TRBV27,-,-,TRBJ1-5,CASSSLGEALNQPQHF,TGTGCCAGCAGCTCCTTAGGGGAGGCCCTTAATCAGCCCCAGCATTTT
TRBV25-1,TRBD2,-,TRBJ2-1,CASSAPYTSGTLEQFF,TGTGCCAGCAGTGCCCCCTACACTAGCGGGACCCTAGAGCAGTTCTTC
TRBV5-6,-,once,TRBJ1-2,CASSLQWSTDGNYGYTF,TGTGCCAGCAGCTTGCAATGGTCGACAGACGGTAACTATGGCTACACCTTC
TRBV19,TRBD2,-,TRBJ2-1,CASSGVGSGAYNEQFF,TGTGCCAGTAGTGGGGTGGGTAGCGGGGCCTACAATGAGCAGTTCTTC
TRBV2,TRBD2,few,TRBJ2-3,CASSGGLAEGDTQYF,TGTGCCAGCAGTGGGGGACTAGCGGAAGGAGATACGCAGTATTTT
TRBV27,-,-,TRBJ2-7,CASSLSLGATYEQYF,TGTGCCAGCAGTTTAAGCCTGGGGGCCACCTACGAGCAGTACTTC
TRBV28,-,-,TRBJ2-7,CASSDPPFGNEQYF,TGTGCCAGCAGTGACCCTCCCTTCGGGAACGAGCAGTACTTC
TRBV7-9,-,-,TRBJ2-7,CASSLGTGTPSHF,TGTGCCAGCAGCTTAGGGACGGGAACCCCGTCCCACTTC
TRBV27,-,once,TRBJ1-1,CASSLIGGNTEAFF,TGTGCCAGCAGTTTGATAGGAGGGAACACTGAAGCTTTCTTT
TRBV18,-,-,TRBJ2-3,CASSPPAPADTQYF,TGTGCCAGCTCACCACCAGCTCCCGCAGATACGCAGTATTTT
TRBV27,-,-,TRBJ1-6,CASSAPRYNSPLHF,TGTGCCAGCAGTGCCCCGAGGTATAATTCACCCCTCCACTTT
TRBV29-1,-,-,TRBJ1-1,CSVRLNTEAFF,TGCAGCGTTCGGTTGAACACTGAAGCTTTCTTT
TRBV3-1/TRBV3-2,TRBD2,-,TRBJ2-3,CASSQTSGSTDTQYF,TGTGCCAGCAGCCAAACTAGCGGTAGCACAGATACGCAGTATTTT
TRBV7-3,-,-,TRBJ2-7,CASSLTTSTYEQYF,TGTGCCAGCAGCTTAACTACCTCTACCTACGAGCAGTACTTC
TRBV5-1,-,-,TRBJ1-4,CASSLRDTNEKLFF,TGCGCCAGCAGCTTGAGGGACACCAATGAAAAACTGTTTTTT
TRBV5-1,-,-,TRBJ1-1,CASSSTGLLANTEAFF,TGCGCCAGCAGCTCTACCGGACTGTTAGCGAACACTGAAGCTTTCTTT